The rows below give T cell receptor beta chains drawn from one sample of a study of shared clonotypes between healthy human individuals. The protocol was immunoSEQ multiplex PCR, while the TCRdb copy is restricted to in-frame clones and leaves out a portion. The sample shows about 2.1 million clones, about 93% of them seen only once. Sample: naive CD8+ T cells from PBMCs. These TCRs come from a man in his late teens or twenties in good health. Some clones in this sample may be carry-over from other donors' samples. Each CDR3 is given with its conserved first and last residue. The order of the fields is V gene, D gene, clone size, J gene, CDR3 protein, CDR3 DNA. A D gene is named only where the DNA matches it firmly. Clone size is given for some rows only: seen once, a few or many times, or a class if the clone is expanded.

V: TRBV2
D: TRBD1
size: -
J: TRBJ2-2
CDR3: CASKQGEGTGELFF
DNA: TGTGCCAGCAAACAGGGGGAAGGTACCGGGGAGCTGTTTTTT

V: TRBV7-8
D: TRBD1
size: -
J: TRBJ2-7
CDR3: CASSGLRQGGAEQYF
DNA: TGTGCCAGCAGCGGGCTAAGACAGGGTGGCGCCGAGCAGTACTTC

V: TRBV28
D: -
size: -
J: TRBJ2-3
CDR3: CASSFAAVPMDTQYF
DNA: TGTGCCAGCAGTTTTGCAGCGGTACCCATGGATACGCAGTATTTT

V: TRBV7-3
D: TRBD1
size: -
J: TRBJ1-2
CDR3: CASSAGTGYGYTF
DNA: TGTGCCAGCAGCGCCGGGACAGGATATGGCTACACCTTC

V: TRBV30
D: -
size: -
J: TRBJ1-1
CDR3: CAWSGGWTEAFF
DNA: TGTGCCTGGAGTGGCGGTTGGACTGAAGCTTTCTTT

V: TRBV5-4
D: -
size: -
J: TRBJ2-2
CDR3: CASSFSPQGWEGTGELFF
DNA: TGTGCCAGCAGCTTCTCCCCACAGGGGTGGGAGGGTACCGGGGAGCTGTTTTTT

V: TRBV19
D: -
size: -
J: TRBJ2-1
CDR3: CASSTTPGINNEQFF
DNA: TGTGCCAGTAGTACGACCCCGGGGATTAACAATGAGCAGTTCTTC

V: TRBV21-1
D: -
size: once
J: TRBJ2-5
CDR3: CASSSRQPQETQYF
DNA: TGTGCCAGCAGCTCTCGACAGCCCCAAGAGACCCAGTACTTC

V: TRBV25-1
D: -
size: -
J: TRBJ1-1
CDR3: CASRGFRANTEAFF
DNA: TGTGCCAGCAGGGGCTTTAGGGCGAACACTGAAGCTTTCTTT

V: TRBV7-6
D: -
size: -
J: TRBJ1-2
CDR3: CASSSGPALYGYTF
DNA: TGTGCCAGCAGCAGTGGACCTGCCCTCTATGGCTACACCTTC

V: TRBV7-3
D: -
size: -
J: TRBJ2-1
CDR3: CASSLRENNEQFF
DNA: TGTGCCAGCAGCTTGAGGGAAAACAATGAGCAGTTCTTC

V: TRBV13
D: TRBD2
size: -
J: TRBJ2-1
CDR3: CASSPSSGRRYNEQFF
DNA: TGTGCCAGCAGCCCTTCTAGCGGGAGACGCTACAATGAGCAGTTCTTC

V: TRBV7-9
D: -
size: few
J: TRBJ1-1
CDR3: CASSPAQDTEAFF
DNA: TGTGCCAGCAGCCCCGCCCAGGACACTGAAGCTTTCTTT

V: TRBV4-1
D: -
size: -
J: TRBJ1-1
CDR3: CASSQGVGGNTEAFF
DNA: TGCGCCAGCAGCCAAGGTGTCGGGGGGAACACTGAAGCTTTCTTT

V: TRBV7-9
D: -
size: -
J: TRBJ1-1
CDR3: CASSPSFDTEAFF
DNA: TGTGCCAGCAGCCCCTCGTTTGACACTGAAGCTTTCTTT

V: TRBV28
D: -
size: -
J: TRBJ1-2
CDR3: CASSLWAGVNYGYTF
DNA: TGTGCCAGCAGTTTATGGGCGGGGGTAAACTATGGCTACACCTTC

V: TRBV27
D: -
size: -
J: TRBJ1-5
CDR3: CASSLTGGNQPQHF
DNA: TGTGCCAGCAGTTTAACCGGGGGCAATCAGCCCCAGCATTTT